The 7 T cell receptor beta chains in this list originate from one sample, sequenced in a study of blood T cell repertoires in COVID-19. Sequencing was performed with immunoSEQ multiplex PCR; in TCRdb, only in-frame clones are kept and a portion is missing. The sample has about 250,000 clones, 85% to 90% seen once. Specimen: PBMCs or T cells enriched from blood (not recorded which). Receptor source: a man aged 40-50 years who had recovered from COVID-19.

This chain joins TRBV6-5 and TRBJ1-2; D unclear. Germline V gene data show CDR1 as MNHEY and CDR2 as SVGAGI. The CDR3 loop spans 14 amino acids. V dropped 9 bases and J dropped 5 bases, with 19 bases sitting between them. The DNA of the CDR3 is TGTGCCAGTCCTAAGCCTGCCTTATTGTATGGCTACACCTTC. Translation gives CASPKPALLYGYTF.

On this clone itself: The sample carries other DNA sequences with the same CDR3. The CDR3 DNA reads as TGTGCCATCAGTGAGAGTGGAGGGGAGACCCAGTACTTC. Its protein is CAISESGGETQYF. The chain recombines TRBV10-3 with TRBJ2-5, with D perhaps TRBD2 (6 bases). V dropped 2 bases and J dropped 5 bases, with 9 bases sitting between them. The CDR3 covers 13 residues. The germline gives CDR1 ENHRY, CDR2 SYGVKD.

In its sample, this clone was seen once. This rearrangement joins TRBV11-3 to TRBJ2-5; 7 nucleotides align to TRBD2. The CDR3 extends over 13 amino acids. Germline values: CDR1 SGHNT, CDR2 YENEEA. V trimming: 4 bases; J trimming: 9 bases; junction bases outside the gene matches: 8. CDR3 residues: CASSSTSVGAQYF. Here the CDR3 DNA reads TGTGCCAGCAGCTCAACTAGCGTTGGGGCCCAGTACTTC.

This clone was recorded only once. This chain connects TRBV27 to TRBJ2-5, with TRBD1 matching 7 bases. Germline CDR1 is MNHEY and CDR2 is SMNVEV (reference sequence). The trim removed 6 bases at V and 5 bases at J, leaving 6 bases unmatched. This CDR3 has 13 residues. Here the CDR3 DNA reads TGTGCCAGCAGCCAACAGGGGACGGAGACCCAGTACTTC. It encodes CASSQQGTETQYF.

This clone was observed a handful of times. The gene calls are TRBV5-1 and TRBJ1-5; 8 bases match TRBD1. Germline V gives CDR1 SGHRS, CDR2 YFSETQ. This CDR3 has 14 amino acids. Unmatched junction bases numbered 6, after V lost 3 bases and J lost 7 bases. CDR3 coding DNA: TGCGCCAGCAGCTCAGGACAGGGTGGCCAGCCCCAGCATTTT. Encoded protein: CASSSGQGGQPQHF.

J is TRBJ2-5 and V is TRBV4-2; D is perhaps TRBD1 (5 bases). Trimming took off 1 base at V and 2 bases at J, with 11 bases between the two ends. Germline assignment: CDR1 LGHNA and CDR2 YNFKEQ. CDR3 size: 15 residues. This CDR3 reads CASSQVTGTQETQYF. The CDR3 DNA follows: TGTGCCAGCAGCCAAGTTACAGGCACACAAGAGACCCAGTACTTC.

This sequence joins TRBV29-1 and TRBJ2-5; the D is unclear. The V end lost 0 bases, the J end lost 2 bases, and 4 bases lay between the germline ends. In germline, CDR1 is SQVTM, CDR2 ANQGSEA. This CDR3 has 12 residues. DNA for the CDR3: TGCAGCGTTGAAGACGAGCAAGAGACCCAGTACTTC. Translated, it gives CSVEDEQETQYF.